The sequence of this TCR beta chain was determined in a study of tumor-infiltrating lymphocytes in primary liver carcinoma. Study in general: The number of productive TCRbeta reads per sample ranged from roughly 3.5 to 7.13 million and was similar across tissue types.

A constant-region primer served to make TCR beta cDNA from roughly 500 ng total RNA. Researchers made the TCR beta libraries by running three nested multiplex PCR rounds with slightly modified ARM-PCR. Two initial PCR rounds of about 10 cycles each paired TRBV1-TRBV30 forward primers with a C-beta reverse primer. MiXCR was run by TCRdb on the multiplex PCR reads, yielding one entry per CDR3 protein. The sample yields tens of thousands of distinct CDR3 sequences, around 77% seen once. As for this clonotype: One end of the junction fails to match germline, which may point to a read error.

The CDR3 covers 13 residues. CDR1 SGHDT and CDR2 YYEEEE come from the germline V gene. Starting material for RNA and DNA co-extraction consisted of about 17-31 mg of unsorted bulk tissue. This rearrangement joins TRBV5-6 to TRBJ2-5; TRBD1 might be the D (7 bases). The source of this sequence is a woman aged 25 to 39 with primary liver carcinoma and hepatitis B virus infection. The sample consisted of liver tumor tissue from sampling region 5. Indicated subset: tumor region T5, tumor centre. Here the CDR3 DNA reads TGTGCCAGCAGCCACAGGGGTCGGGAGATCCAGTACTTC. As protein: CASSHRGREIQYF.